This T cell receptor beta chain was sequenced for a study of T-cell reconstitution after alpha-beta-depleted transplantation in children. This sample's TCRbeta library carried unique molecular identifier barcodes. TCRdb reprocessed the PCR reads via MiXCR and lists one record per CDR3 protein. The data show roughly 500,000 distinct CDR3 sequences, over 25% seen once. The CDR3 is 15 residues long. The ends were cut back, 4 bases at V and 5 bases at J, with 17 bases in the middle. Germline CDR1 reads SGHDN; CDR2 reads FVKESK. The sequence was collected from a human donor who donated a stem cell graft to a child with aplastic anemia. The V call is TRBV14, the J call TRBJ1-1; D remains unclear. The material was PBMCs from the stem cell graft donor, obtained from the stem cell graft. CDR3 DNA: TGTGCCAGCAGCCGGTCCGGTGGCGCGGGAACTGAAGCTTTCTTT. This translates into CASSRSGGAGTEAFF.